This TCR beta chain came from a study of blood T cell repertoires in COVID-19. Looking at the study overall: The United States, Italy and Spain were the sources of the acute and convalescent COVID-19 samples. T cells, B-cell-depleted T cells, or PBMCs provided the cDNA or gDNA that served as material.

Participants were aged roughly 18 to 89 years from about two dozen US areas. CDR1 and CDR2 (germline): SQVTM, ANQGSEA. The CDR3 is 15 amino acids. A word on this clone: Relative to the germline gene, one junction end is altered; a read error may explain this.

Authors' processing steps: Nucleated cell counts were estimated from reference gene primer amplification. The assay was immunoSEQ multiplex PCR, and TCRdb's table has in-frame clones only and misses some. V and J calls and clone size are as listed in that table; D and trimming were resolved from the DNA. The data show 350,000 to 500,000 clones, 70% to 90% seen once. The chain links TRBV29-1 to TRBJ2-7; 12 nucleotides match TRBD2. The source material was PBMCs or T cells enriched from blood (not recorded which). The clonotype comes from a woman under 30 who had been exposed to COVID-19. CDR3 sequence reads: CSVEGLAGKPYEQYF. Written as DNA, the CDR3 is TGCAGCGTGGAAGGACTAGCGGGGAAACCCTACGAGCAGTACTTC.